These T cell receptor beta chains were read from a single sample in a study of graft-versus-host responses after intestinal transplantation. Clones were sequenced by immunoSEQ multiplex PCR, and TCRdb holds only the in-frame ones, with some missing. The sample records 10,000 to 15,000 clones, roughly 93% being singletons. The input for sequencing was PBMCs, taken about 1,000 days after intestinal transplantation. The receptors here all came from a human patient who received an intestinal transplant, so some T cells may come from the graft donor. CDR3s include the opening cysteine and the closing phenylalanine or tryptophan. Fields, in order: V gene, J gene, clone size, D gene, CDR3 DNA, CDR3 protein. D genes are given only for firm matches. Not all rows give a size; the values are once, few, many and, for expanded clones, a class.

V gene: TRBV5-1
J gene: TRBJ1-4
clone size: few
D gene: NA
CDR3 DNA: TGCGCCAGCAGCTCGGAGACAGGAACTAATGAAAAACTGTTTTTT
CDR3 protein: CASSSETGTNEKLFF

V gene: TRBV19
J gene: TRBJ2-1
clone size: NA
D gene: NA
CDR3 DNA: TGTGCCAGTAGCCGAACAGGTCTCCCGTACAATGAGCAGTTCTTC
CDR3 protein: CASSRTGLPYNEQFF

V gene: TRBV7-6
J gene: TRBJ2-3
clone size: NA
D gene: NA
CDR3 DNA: TGTGCCAGCAGCCCCCCCGGGGGCAGAGATACGCAGTATTTT
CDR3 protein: CASSPPGGRDTQYF

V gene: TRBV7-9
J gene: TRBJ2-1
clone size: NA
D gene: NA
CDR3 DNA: TGTGCCAGCAGCGGGGACGGAGGTTACAATGAGCAGTTCTTC
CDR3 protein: CASSGDGGYNEQFF

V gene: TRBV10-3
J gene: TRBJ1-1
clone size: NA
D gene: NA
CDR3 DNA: TGTGCCATCGCCAGGGGGAACACTGAAGCTTTCTTT
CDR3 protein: CAIARGNTEAFF

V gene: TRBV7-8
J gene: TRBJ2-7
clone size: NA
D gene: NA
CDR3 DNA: TGTGCCAGCAGCTTAGGTTCTCACGAGCAGTACTTC
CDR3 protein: CASSLGSHEQYF

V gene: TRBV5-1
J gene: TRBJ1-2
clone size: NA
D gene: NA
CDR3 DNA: TGCGCCAGCAGTTTGGACCCGCTCTATGGCTACACCTTC
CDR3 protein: CASSLDPLYGYTF

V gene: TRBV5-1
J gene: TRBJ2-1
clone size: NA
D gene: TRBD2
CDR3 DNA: TGCGCCAGCAGCGACCAACTAGCGGGGGGGTACAATGAGCAGTTCTTC
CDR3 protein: CASSDQLAGGYNEQFF

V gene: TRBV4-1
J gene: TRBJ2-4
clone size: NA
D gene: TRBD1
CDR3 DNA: TGCGCCAGCAGCCAAGAGACAGGGGGCGTCCTTGGGGCCAAAAACATTCAGTACTTC
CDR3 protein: CASSQETGGVLGAKNIQYF

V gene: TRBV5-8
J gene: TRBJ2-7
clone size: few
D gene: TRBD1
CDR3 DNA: TGTGCCAGCAGCTTGCGAGGGACAGACTACGAGCAGTACTTC
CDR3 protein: CASSLRGTDYEQYF

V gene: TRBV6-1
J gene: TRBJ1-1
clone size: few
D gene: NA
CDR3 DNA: TGTGCCAGCAGGAGGGACCTGAACACTGAAGCTTTCTTT
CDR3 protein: CASRRDLNTEAFF

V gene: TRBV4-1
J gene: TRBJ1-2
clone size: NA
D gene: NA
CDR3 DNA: TGCGCCAGCAGCCAAGAAGGCGGGGTACTGGGCTACACCTTC
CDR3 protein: CASSQEGGVLGYTF

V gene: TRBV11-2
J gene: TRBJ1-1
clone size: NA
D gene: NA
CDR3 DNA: TGTGCCAGCAGCTTAGGGATTGAAGCTTTCTTT
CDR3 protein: CASSLGIEAFF

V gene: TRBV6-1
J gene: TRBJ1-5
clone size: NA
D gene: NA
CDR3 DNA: TGTGCCAGCAGTGAGGGGGGCACCCAGCATTTT
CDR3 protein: CASSEGGTQHF

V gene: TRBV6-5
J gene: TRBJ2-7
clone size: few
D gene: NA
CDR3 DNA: TGTGCCAGCAGTTACTGGGCAGGGTCCGCCTACGAGCAGTACTTC
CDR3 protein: CASSYWAGSAYEQYF

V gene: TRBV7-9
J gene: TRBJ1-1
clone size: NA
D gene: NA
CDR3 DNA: TGTGCCAGCAGCTTTATGAACACTGAAGCTTTCTTT
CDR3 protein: CASSFMNTEAFF

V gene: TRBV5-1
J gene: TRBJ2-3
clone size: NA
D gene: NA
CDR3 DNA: TGCGCCAGCAGCTCCCGGGACTCCCCCACAGATACGCAGTATTTT
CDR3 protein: CASSSRDSPTDTQYF

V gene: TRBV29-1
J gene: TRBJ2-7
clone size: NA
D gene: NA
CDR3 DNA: TGCAGCGTTGTAGGGGGGAAGAGCTCCTACGAGCAGTACTTC
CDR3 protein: CSVVGGKSSYEQYF

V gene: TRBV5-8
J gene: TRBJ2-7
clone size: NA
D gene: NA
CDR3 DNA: TGTGCCAGCAGCTTGGCCGGACGGGGTGGGGGCTACGAGCAGTACTTC
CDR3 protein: CASSLAGRGGGYEQYF

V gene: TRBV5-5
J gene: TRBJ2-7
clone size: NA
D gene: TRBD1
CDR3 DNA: TGTGCCAGCAGCTTGTTGGGACAGGGGGCGTCCTACGAGCAGTACTTC
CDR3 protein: CASSLLGQGASYEQYF

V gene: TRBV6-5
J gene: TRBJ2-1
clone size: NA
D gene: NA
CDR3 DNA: TGTGCCAGCAAAGGGTCCTACAATGAGCAGTTCTTC
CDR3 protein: CASKGSYNEQFF

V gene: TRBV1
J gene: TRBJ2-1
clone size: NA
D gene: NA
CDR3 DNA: TGCACCAGCCGACCTACCAGCGGGGGGGAAAGCTCCTACAATGAGCAGTTCTTC
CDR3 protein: CTSRPTSGGESSYNEQFF

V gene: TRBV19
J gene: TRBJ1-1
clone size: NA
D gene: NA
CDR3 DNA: TGTGCCAGTACGGGTGGGCGGTGGAACACTGAAGCTTTCTTT
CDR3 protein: CASTGGRWNTEAFF

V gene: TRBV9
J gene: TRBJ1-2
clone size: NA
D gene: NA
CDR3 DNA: TGTGCCAGCAGCGAAAGCCGGGACCTGAAGACCTATGGCTACACCTTC
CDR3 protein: CASSESRDLKTYGYTF

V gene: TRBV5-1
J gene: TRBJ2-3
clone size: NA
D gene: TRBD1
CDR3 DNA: TGCGCCAGCCGGGACAGGGGAACAGATACGCAGTATTTT
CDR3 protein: CASRDRGTDTQYF

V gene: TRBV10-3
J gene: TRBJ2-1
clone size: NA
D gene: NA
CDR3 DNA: TGTGCCATCAGCGCCGCCAATGAGCAGTTCTTC
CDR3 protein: CAISAANEQFF

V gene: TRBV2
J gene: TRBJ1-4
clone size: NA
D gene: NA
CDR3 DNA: TGTGCCAGCAGTGGCGCCCGTAATGAAAAACTGTTTTTT
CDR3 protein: CASSGARNEKLFF

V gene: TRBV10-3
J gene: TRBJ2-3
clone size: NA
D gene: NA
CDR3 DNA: TGTGCCATCAGTGAGGTAGTTGGGACAGATACGCAGTATTTT
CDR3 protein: CAISEVVGTDTQYF

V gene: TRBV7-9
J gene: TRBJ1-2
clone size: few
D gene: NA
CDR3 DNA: TGTGCCAGCAGCTTGGGGGCGCAGGGCTATGGCTACACCTTC
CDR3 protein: CASSLGAQGYGYTF

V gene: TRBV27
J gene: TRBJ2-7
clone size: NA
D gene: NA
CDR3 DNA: TGTGCCAGCGGGCCCGGGACGGCCTACGAGCAGTACTTC
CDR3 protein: CASGPGTAYEQYF

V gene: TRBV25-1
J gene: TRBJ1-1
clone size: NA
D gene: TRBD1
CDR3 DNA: TGTGCCAGCAGGCGGGACAGGGGTAAAGAAGCTTTCTTT
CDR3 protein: CASRRDRGKEAFF

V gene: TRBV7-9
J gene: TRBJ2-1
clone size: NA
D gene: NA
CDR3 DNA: TGTGCCAGCAGCTCCCGGGAGAACCTCAATGAGCAGTTCTTC
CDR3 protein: CASSSRENLNEQFF

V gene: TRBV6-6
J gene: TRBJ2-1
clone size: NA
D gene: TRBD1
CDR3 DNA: TGTGCCAGCAGTTACGGGACAGGCAACAATGAGCAGTTCTTC
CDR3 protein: CASSYGTGNNEQFF

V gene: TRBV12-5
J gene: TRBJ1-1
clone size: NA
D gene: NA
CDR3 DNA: TGTGCTAGTGGTTTGGCGGCAATGGCTTTCTTT
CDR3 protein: CASGLAAMAFF

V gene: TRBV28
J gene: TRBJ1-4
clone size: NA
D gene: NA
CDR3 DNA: TGTGCCAGCAGCGAAGACAGATTTAATGAAAAACTGTTTTTT
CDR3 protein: CASSEDRFNEKLFF

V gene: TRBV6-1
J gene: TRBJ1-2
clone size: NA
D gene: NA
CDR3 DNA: TGTGCCAGCAGACTTCCGGGGGTCCCCGGCTACACCTTC
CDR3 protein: CASRLPGVPGYTF

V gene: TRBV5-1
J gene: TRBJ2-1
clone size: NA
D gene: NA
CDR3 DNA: TGCGCCAGCAGAATTTTGCCGACACGGAACAATGAGCAGTTCTTC
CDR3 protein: CASRILPTRNNEQFF

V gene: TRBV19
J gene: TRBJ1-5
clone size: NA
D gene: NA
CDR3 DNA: TGTGCCAGTATGGGATCCTCCAATCAGCCCCAGCATTTT
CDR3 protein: CASMGSSNQPQHF

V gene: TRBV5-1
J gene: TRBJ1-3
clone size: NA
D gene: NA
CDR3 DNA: TGCGCCAGACACCGGGGGGGAAACACCATATATTTT
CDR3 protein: CARHRGGNTIYF

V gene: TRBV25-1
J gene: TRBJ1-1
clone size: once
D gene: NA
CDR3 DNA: TGTGCCACCCGGGGTGCAGCAGTTGAAGCTTTCTTT
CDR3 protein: CATRGAAVEAFF

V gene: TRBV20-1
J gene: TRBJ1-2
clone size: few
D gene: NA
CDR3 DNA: TGCAGTGGTGGTACTAACTATGGCTACACCTTC
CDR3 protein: CSGGTNYGYTF

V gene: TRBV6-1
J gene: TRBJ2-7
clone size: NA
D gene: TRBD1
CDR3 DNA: TGTGCCAGCAGCGGGACAGGGCACTCCTACGAGCAGTACTTC
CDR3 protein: CASSGTGHSYEQYF

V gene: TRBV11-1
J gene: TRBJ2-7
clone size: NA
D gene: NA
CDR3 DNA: TGTGCCAGCAGCTTTTCAGGAGGGGCCTACGAGCAGTACTTC
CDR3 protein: CASSFSGGAYEQYF

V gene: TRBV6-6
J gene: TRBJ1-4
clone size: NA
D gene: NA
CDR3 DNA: TGTGCCAGCAGGGGTACCGGGACAAATGAAAAACTGTTTTTT
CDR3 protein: CASRGTGTNEKLFF

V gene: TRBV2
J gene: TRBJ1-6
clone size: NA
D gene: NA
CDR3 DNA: TGTGCCAGCTCGCCTGACAGACTGGGGTCACCCCTCCACTTT
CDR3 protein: CASSPDRLGSPLHF

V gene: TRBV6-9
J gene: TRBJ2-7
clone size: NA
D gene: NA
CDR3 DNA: TGTGCCAGCAGTTCACAGGGAGGCTTGTGGAACGAGCAGTACTTC
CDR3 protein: CASSSQGGLWNEQYF

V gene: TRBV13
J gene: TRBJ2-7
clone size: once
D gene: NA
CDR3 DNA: TGTGCCAGCAGCCTTAGCTCCTACGAGCAGTACTTC
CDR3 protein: CASSLSSYEQYF

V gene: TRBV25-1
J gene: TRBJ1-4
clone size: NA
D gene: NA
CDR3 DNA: TGTGCCAGCACAGACAGCCTTACAACTAATGAAAAACTGTTTTTT
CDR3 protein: CASTDSLTTNEKLFF

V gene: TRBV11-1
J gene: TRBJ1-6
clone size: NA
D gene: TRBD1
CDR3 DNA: TGTGCCAGCAGCCTGAATACAGGGGGCAGTTCACCCCTCCACTTT
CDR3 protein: CASSLNTGGSSPLHF

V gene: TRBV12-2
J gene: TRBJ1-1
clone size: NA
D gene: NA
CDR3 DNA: TGTGCAAGTCGCTTAAATCCAGGGCCATTCAACACTGAAGCTTTCTTT
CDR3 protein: CASRLNPGPFNTEAFF

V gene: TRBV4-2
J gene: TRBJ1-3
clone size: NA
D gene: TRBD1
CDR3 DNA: TGTGCCAGCAGCTCGGACAGGGGCTCTGGAAACACCATATATTTT
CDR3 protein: CASSSDRGSGNTIYF

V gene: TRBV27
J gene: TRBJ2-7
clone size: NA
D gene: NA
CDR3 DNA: TGTGCCAGCACCGGATTTGGCGAGCAGTACTTC
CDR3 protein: CASTGFGEQYF

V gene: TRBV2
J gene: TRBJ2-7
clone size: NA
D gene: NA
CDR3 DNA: TGTGCCAGCAGTGAAGGGGGGACCTACGAGCAGTACTTC
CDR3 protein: CASSEGGTYEQYF

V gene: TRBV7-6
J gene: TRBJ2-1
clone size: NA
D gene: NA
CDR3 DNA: TGTGCCAGCAGCCCGCGGGTAGCGGCTGAGCAGTTCTTC
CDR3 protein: CASSPRVAAEQFF

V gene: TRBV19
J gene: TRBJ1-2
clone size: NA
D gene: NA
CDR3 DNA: TGTGCCAGTAGTATGGTAGGACGTGGTGGCTACACCTTC
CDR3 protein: CASSMVGRGGYTF

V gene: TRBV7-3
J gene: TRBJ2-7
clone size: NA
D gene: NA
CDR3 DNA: TGTGCCAGCAGCTTGACGGGGGCCGAGCAGTACTTC
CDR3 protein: CASSLTGAEQYF

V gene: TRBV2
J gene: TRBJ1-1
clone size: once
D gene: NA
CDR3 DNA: TGTGCCAGCAGGCGGACAAGACGGGGCACTGAAGCTTTCTTT
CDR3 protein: CASRRTRRGTEAFF